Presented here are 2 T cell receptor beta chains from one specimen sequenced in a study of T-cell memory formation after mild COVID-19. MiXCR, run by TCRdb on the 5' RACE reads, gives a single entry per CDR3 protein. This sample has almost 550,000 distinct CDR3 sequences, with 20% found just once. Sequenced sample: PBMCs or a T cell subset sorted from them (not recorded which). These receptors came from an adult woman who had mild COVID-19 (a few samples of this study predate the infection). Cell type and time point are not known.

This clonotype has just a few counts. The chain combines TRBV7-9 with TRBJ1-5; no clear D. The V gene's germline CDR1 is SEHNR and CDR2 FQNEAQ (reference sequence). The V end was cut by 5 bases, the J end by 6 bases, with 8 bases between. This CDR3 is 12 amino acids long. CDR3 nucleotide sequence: TGTGCCAGCAGCGTAGTCGGTCAGCCCCAGCATTTT. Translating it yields CASSVVGQPQHF.

The CDR3 reads CASTPGTRNINEQFF. The CDR3 bases are TGTGCCAGCACGCCCGGGACTCGTAATATCAATGAGCAGTTCTTC. The V gene is TRBV27, the J gene TRBJ2-1, with D perhaps TRBD2 (6 bases). CDR1 and CDR2 from the germline V gene are MNHEY and SMNVEV (reference sequence). V was trimmed by 7 bases and J by 6 bases, leaving 19 bases between them. CDR3 size: 15 residues.